The rows below give T cell receptor beta chains drawn from one sample of a study of cytotoxic CD8 clonotypes in ibrutinib-treated CLL. TCRdb's copy holds only in-frame clones and misses some; the assay was immunoSEQ multiplex PCR. The table includes approximately 74,000 clones, around 80% detected once. The sequences come from PBMCs, collected at disease progression, from a patient treated with ibrutinib. These receptors came from a human donor with chronic lymphocytic leukemia. CDR3s include the opening cysteine and the closing phenylalanine or tryptophan. A D gene is named only where the DNA matches it firmly. A clone size is listed for some rows: how often the clone was seen (once, few, many), or a class if it is expanded.

j_call d_call clone_size v_call cdr3_nt cdr3_aa
TRBJ2-3 NA few TRBV4-2 TGTGCCAGCACAGATGAACAGGGACATGGTGTTGCAGATACGCAGTATTTT CASTDEQGHGVADTQYF
TRBJ1-3 NA NA TRBV15 TGTGCCACCAGCTCTAGGGGCTTCGGAAACACCATATATTTT CATSSRGFGNTIYF
TRBJ1-3 NA few TRBV19 TGTGCCAGTAGTATAGGGGCAAGCTCTGGAAACACCATATATTTT CASSIGASSGNTIYF
TRBJ2-1 TRBD2 NA TRBV30 TGTGCCTGGGACGGGGGGGCCGGCGATGAGCAGTTCTTC CAWDGGAGDEQFF
TRBJ2-7 NA NA TRBV6-5 TGTGCCAGCAGCCCGGACAGAACCTACGAGCAGTACTTC CASSPDRTYEQYF
TRBJ1-3 NA NA TRBV4-1 TGCGCCAGCAGCCGCATTGGGACCTCCTCTGGAAACACCATATATTTT CASSRIGTSSGNTIYF
TRBJ1-1 TRBD1 once TRBV5-1 TGCGCCAGCAGCTTCGGTTCAGGGGGTCTTAACACTGAAGCTTTCTTT CASSFGSGGLNTEAFF
TRBJ2-1 TRBD2 once TRBV30 TGTGCCTGGAGACAGGTAGCGGGATCGCCACGGCAGTTCTTC CAWRQVAGSPRQFF
TRBJ1-3 TRBD1 few TRBV29-1 TGCAGCGTAAATGGACCAGGGGGCGCGGACACCATATATTTT CSVNGPGGADTIYF
TRBJ1-2 TRBD1 NA TRBV5-1 TGCGCCAGCAGGGCGGGACAGGGGGCAATAAACTATGGCTACACCTTC CASRAGQGAINYGYTF
TRBJ2-1 NA NA TRBV5-1 TGCGCCAGCAGCTTGGCTAGGCCTAAGAACAATGAGCAGTTCTTC CASSLARPKNNEQFF
TRBJ1-1 NA few TRBV10-2 TGCGCCAGCAGGCCCAGTCAGGCCGGGGCTGAAGCTTTCTTT CASRPSQAGAEAFF
TRBJ2-1 TRBD2 NA TRBV4-1 TGCGCCAGCAGCCCCCTACGAGGTAGCGGGGGGGTATACAATGAGCAGTTCTTC CASSPLRGSGGVYNEQFF
TRBJ1-6 NA NA TRBV4-1 TGCGCCAGCAGCCAAACAGGTCCCTGGTCCAATTCACCCCTCCACTTT CASSQTGPWSNSPLHF
TRBJ1-2 NA NA TRBV29-1 TGCAGCGTTGTGATCGGTCCGGGAACTGACTATGGCTACACCTTC CSVVIGPGTDYGYTF
TRBJ1-5 NA NA TRBV11-2 TGTGCCAGCAGACGTGGGGGGGACCAGCCCCAGCATTTT CASRRGGDQPQHF
TRBJ1-2 NA NA TRBV25-1 TGTGCCAGCAGCGCACTAGGTGACTATGGCTACACCTTC CASSALGDYGYTF
TRBJ2-5 TRBD2 NA TRBV5-4 TGTGCCAGCAGCTCCACGCGGGGGGGCCGTGAGACCCAGTACTTC CASSSTRGGRETQYF
TRBJ1-1 TRBD1 NA TRBV7-9 TGTGCCAGCAGCTTAGGGACAGGGGGAAGGACTGAAGCTTTCTTT CASSLGTGGRTEAFF
TRBJ1-5 NA NA TRBV6-5 TGTGCCAGCAGTTTAGGACAGCACAATCAGCCCCAGCATTTT CASSLGQHNQPQHF
TRBJ1-1 NA few TRBV2 TGTGCCAGCAGGCCCCCAGGGGTATACACTGAAGCTTTCTTT CASRPPGVYTEAFF
TRBJ2-7 TRBD2 few TRBV19 TGTGCCAGTAGAAAAAGAAGTTGGGCTAGCGGAAGTTCCGAGCAGTACTTC CASRKRSWASGSSEQYF
TRBJ1-6 NA once TRBV6-5 TGTGCCAGCAGTAGGTCAGGGATCCGCAATTCACCCCTCCACTTT CASSRSGIRNSPLHF
TRBJ2-6 NA few TRBV29-1 TGCAGCGTCCTATCTGGGGCCAACGTCCTGACTTTC CSVLSGANVLTF
TRBJ2-7 TRBD2 NA TRBV25-1 TGTGCCAGCAGTCTAGCGGGAGTTGAGCAGTACTTC CASSLAGVEQYF
TRBJ1-5 TRBD1 NA TRBV19 TGTGCCACGGGACAGGGCAATCAGCCCCAGCATTTT CATGQGNQPQHF
TRBJ1-1 NA NA TRBV10-2 TGCGCCAGCAGTGAGAGGGGGAGAGCGGCTTTCTTT CASSERGRAAFF
TRBJ1-3 NA NA TRBV5-6 TGTGCCAGCAGCTCAGACAGATTTCACTCTGGAAACACCATATATTTT CASSSDRFHSGNTIYF
TRBJ2-7 NA NA TRBV29-1 TGCAGCGTTGGTTCCAGGTTCTCCTACGAGCAGTACTTC CSVGSRFSYEQYF
TRBJ2-7 TRBD1 NA TRBV7-2 TGTGCCAGCAGCCGGGACAGGCCCTACGAGCAGTACTTC CASSRDRPYEQYF
TRBJ2-1 TRBD2 NA TRBV27 TGTGCCAGCAGTCCCGGGGTAGCGGGAGTCGAGCAGTTCTTC CASSPGVAGVEQFF
TRBJ2-1 NA NA TRBV7-2 TGTGCCAGCAGCTTAGGAAGCTCCTACAATGAGCAGTTCTTC CASSLGSSYNEQFF
TRBJ1-3 NA NA TRBV27 TGTGCCAGCAGTGGGCAAGCTGGAAACACCATATATTTT CASSGQAGNTIYF
TRBJ1-1 NA NA TRBV28 TGTGCCAGCAGTTCCACTGAAGCTTTCTTT CASSSTEAFF
TRBJ1-4 NA NA TRBV4-1 TGCGCCAGCAGCCCCGACCGCGGGGTATACGAAAAACTGTTTTTT CASSPDRGVYEKLFF
TRBJ2-7 TRBD2 NA TRBV27 TGTGCCAGCAGTCCCCGATTAAGCGGGAGAGTCTACGAGCAGTACTTC CASSPRLSGRVYEQYF
TRBJ2-5 NA NA TRBV18 TGTGCCAGCTCACCAGGAGGGACCCAGTACTTC CASSPGGTQYF